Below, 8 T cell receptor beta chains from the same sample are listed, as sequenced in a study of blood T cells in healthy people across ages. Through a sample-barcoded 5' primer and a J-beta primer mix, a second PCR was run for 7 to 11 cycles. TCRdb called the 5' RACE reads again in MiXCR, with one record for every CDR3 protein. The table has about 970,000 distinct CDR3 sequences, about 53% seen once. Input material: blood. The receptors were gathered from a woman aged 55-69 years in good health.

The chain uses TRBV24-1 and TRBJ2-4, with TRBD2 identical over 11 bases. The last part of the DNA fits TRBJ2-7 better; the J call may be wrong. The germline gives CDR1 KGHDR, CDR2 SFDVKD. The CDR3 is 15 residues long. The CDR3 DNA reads TGTGCCACCAGTGAAGTAGCGGGAGGGGTCTACGAGCAGTACTTC. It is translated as CATSEVAGGVYEQYF.

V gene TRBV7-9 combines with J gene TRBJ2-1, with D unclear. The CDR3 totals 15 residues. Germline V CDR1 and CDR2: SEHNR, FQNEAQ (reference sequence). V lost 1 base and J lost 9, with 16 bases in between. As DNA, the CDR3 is TGTGCCAGCAGCTTAGTTGAGAACCCACACACTGAGCAGTTCTTC. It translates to CASSLVENPHTEQFF.

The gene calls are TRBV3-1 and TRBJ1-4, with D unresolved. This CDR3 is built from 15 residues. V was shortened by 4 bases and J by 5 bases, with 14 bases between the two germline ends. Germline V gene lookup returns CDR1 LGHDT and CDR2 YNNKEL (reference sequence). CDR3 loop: CASSLWGSRNEKLFF. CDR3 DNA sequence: TGTGCCAGCAGCCTGTGGGGATCCCGAAATGAAAAACTGTTTTTT.

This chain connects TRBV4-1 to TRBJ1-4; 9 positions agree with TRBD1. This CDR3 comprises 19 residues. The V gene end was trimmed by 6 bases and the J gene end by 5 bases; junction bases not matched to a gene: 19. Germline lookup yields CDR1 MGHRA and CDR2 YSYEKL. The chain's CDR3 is CASSQNRDRVGRANEKLFF. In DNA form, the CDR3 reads TGCGCCAGCAGTCAAAACCGGGACAGGGTGGGACGGGCGAATGAAAAACTGTTTTTT.

CDR3 amino acids: CASTEPGTWGILEQYF. In nucleotides, the CDR3 is TGTGCCAGCACCGAACCCGGGACTTGGGGGATTCTCGAGCAGTACTTC. This chain uses TRBV28 with TRBJ2-7; D is possibly TRBD2 (6 bases). Germline V gene sequence: CDR1 MDHEN, CDR2 SYDVKM. The CDR3 sequence is 16 residues long. V shed 7 bases and J shed 6 bases, with 25 bases lying between them.

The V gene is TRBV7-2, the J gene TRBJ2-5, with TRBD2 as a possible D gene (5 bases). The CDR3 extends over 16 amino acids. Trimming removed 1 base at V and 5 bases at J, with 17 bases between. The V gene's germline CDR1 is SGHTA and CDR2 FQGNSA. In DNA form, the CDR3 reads TGTGCCAGCAGCTTAGTTCCTAGCCCTACGAGGGAGACCCAGTACTTC. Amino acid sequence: CASSLVPSPTRETQYF.

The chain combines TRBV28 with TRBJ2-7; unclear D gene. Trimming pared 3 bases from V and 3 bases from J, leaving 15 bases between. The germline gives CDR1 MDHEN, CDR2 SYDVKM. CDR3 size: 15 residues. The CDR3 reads CASSFLPPRSYEQYF. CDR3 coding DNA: TGTGCCAGCAGTTTCCTCCCCCCCAGGAGCTACGAGCAGTACTTC. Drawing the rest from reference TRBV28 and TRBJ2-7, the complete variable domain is DVKVTQSSRYLVKRTGEKVFLECVQDMDHENMFWYRQDPGLGLRLIYFSYDVKMKEKGDIPEGYSVSREKKERFSLILESASTNQTSMYLCASSFLPPRSYEQYFGPGTRLTVT.

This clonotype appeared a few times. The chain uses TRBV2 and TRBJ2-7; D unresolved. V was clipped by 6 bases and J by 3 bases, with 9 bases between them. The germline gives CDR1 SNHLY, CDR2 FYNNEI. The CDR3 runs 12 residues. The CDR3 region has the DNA TGTGCCAGCAGGAAAGGGATCTACGAGCAGTACTTC. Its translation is CASRKGIYEQYF.